Shown below are 22 T cell receptor beta chains from a single sample sequenced in a study of monozygotic twins with inflammatory bowel disease (dated by TCRdb to about 2019). The library was generated by 5' RACE. Instrument used: Illumina HiSeq 2500. Based on TCRdb reprocessing of the reads, there is one entry per CDR3 protein sequence, and DNA is missing. The sample's clone listing holds around 400,000 distinct CDR3 sequences. Clones ranked in the top ten supply approximately 2.3% of the sample. The sequenced sample consisted of blood. The receptors come from a human donor with ulcerative colitis or Crohn's disease, or a healthy co-twin of an affected twin (not recorded which).

The rearrangement links TRBV6-5 to TRBJ1-1. Germline CDR1 is MNHEY and CDR2 is SVGAGI. The CDR3 has 14 amino acids. CDR3: CASSYGPMNTEAFF.

The V call is TRBV15, the J call TRBJ2-7; TCRdb proposes TRBD1, but this gene call is untestable without DNA. CDR3 length: 14 amino acids. Germline CDR1 LNHNV, CDR2 YYDKDF (reference sequence). The CDR3 protein is CATSRTPGVDEQYF.

The chain links TRBV18 to TRBJ2-5. Germline CDR1 is KGHSH and CDR2 is LQKENI. The CDR3 has 15 residues. The CDR3: CASSPPSRFQETQYF.

The chain recombines TRBV29-1 with TRBJ2-5; TCRdb outputs TRBD1, but without DNA this stays unchecked. CDR1 is SQVTM and CDR2 is ANQGSEA in the germline V gene. The CDR3 covers 11 residues. The CDR3 sequence is CSVSGYETQYF.

The rearrangement links TRBV7-9 to TRBJ1-2; the D gene TCRdb calls, TRBD1, cannot be checked with no DNA. Per the germline V gene, CDR1 is SEHNR and CDR2 is FQNEAQ (reference sequence). The CDR3 contains 15 residues. Here the CDR3 reads CASSPPDYRNYGYTF.

V is TRBV28 and J is TRBJ2-1; TCRdb's D call, TRBD1, is unchecked because there is no DNA. This CDR3 contains 17 residues. Germline V gene sequence: CDR1 MDHEN, CDR2 SYDVKM. The CDR3 loop is CASSSSFQGGSYNEQFF.

CDR3 sequence reads: CASSFDGRGYTF. The chain couples TRBV14 to TRBJ1-2. The CDR3 is made up of 12 amino acids. Germline CDR1 is SGHDN and CDR2 is FVKESK.

This chain uses TRBV20-1 with TRBJ1-4; absent DNA, TCRdb's TRBD1 call cannot be checked. The germline CDR1 and CDR2 sequences are DFQATT and SNEGSKA (reference sequence). The length of the CDR3 is 14 residues. The CDR3 loop reads CSARLPGWGEKLFF.

This sequence joins TRBV29-1 and TRBJ2-3; the D call from TCRdb, TRBD2, cannot be confirmed without DNA. From germline, CDR1 is SQVTM and CDR2 ANQGSEA. CDR3 length equals 18 residues. This chain's CDR3 is CRAQTGDPGLTPHDTQYF.

The chain employs TRBV5-1 and TRBJ1-2. Germline V gene lookup returns CDR1 SGHRS and CDR2 YFSETQ. The CDR3 is made up of 14 amino acids. CDR3 sequence: CASSLEGSGYGYTF.

The chain uses TRBV20-1 and TRBJ1-6; TCRdb reports TRBD1, a call that lacks DNA to check it against. The V gene's germline CDR1 is DFQATT and CDR2 SNEGSKA (reference sequence). The CDR3 is 14 amino acids. The CDR3 spells CSASRTGYNSPLHF.

This chain uses TRBV27 with TRBJ2-5. This CDR3 is 13 amino acids long. Germline V gene sequence: CDR1 MNHEY, CDR2 SMNVEV (reference sequence). The CDR3: CASSNSFQETQYF.

The J gene is TRBJ1-2, the V gene TRBV4-1; TCRdb's D call, TRBD1, is unchecked because there is no DNA. The CDR3 is 18 amino acids. The germline V gene encodes CDR1 MGHRA and CDR2 YSYEKL. The chain's CDR3 is CASSQGPAGQGVGYGYTF.

The chain recombines TRBV7-2 with TRBJ2-1; lacking DNA, the TRBD1 call made by TCRdb goes unchecked. Germline CDR1 reads SGHTA; CDR2 reads FQGNSA. The CDR3 covers 14 residues. CDR3 region: CASSMDRAVNEQFF.

This chain links TRBV2 with TRBJ1-5; the D gene TCRdb calls, TRBD1, cannot be checked with no DNA. Germline CDR1 SNHLY, CDR2 FYNNEI. The CDR3 is made up of 15 amino acids. CDR3 residues: CASRRDRQGYQPQHF.

The rearrangement uses TRBV3-1 and TRBJ2-2; TCRdb designates TRBD2, a call that cannot be tested without DNA. This CDR3 comprises 17 residues. Germline V gives CDR1 LGHDT, CDR2 YNNKEL (reference sequence). The CDR3 sequence is CASSPLLLGASTGELFF.

The chain couples TRBV6-2 or TRBV6-3 to TRBJ2-1; with no DNA, the TCRdb D assignment of TRBD2 cannot be verified. Germline V gene data show CDR1 as MNHEY and CDR2 as SVGEGT. CDR3 length: 13 amino acids. The CDR3 region is CASRPGLENEQFF.

This chain uses TRBV5-1 with TRBJ1-2. Germline-derived CDR1 and CDR2 are SGHRS and YFSETQ. CDR3 size: 13 residues. CDR3 sequence reads: CASSLAGSYGYTF.

This chain connects TRBV6-1 to TRBJ1-5; TCRdb selects TRBD1, and the lack of DNA leaves this call unchecked. CDR3 length: 14 amino acids. Germline lookup yields CDR1 MNHNS and CDR2 SASEGT. The CDR3 region is CASMGQGARQPQHF.

The chain couples TRBV5-1 to TRBJ2-5; TCRdb's assignment of TRBD1 cannot be checked, as there is no DNA. The CDR3 is 15 amino acids. From germline, CDR1 is SGHRS and CDR2 YFSETQ. CDR3 sequence reads: CASSSRGAGQETQYF.

V usage is TRBV27 and J usage is TRBJ1-5; TCRdb returns TRBD1, unconfirmable since there is no DNA. The germline CDR1 and CDR2 sequences are MNHEY and SMNVEV (reference sequence). The CDR3 totals 16 residues. Here the CDR3 reads CASSLASGLSNQPQHF.

CDR3 loop: CASSLLLQGYEQYF. The chain employs TRBV28 and TRBJ2-7; TCRdb picks TRBD1, but there is no DNA to check that call. This CDR3 contains 14 residues. The germline V gene encodes CDR1 MDHEN and CDR2 SYDVKM.